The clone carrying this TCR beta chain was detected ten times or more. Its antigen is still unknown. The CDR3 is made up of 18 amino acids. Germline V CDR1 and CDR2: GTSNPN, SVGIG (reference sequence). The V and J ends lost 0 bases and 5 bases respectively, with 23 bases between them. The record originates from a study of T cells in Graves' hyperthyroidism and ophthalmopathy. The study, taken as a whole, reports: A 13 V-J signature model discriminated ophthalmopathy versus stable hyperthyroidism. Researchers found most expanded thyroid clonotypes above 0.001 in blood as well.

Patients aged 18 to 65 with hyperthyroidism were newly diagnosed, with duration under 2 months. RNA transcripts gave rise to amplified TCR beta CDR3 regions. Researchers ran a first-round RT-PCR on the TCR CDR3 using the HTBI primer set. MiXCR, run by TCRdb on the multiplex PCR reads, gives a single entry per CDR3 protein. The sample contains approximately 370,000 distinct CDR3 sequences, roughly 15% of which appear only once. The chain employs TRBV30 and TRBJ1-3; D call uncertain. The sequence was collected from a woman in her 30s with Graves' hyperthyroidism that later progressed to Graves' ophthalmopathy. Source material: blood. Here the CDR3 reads CAWSVPPGRRAQRNTIYF. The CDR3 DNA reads TGTGCCTGGAGTGTACCCCCCGGCCGTAGGGCACAGAGAAACACCATATATTTT. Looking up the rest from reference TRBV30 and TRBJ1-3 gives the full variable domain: SQTIHQWPATLVQPVGSPLSLECTVEGTSNPNLYWYRQAAGRGLQLLFYSVGIGQISSEVPQNLSASRPQDRQFILSSKKLLLSDSGFYLCAWSVPPGRRAQRNTIYFGEGSWLTVV.